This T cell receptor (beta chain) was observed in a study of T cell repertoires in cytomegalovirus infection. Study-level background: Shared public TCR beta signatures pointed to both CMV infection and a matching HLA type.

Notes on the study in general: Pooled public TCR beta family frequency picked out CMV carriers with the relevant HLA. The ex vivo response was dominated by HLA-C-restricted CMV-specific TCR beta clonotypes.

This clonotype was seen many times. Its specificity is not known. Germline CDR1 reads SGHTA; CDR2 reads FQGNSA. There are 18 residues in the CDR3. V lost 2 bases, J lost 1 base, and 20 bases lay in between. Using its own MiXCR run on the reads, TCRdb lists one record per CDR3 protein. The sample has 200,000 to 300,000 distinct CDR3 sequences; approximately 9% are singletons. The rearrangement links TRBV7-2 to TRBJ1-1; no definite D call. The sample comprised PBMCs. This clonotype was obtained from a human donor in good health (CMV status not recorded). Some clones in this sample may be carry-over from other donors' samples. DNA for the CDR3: TGTGCCAGCAGCTTACGGGAACAAGTTTGGGCAACGAACACTGAAGCTTTCTTT. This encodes CASSLREQVWATNTEAFF.